The entry below gives a single T cell receptor beta chain sequence along with its context. The data originate from a study of OX40 agonist ivuxolimab in advanced cancers. The method was immunoSEQ multiplex PCR; TCRdb's version includes in-frame clones alone and lacks a portion of them. The sample consists of about 94,000 clones, roughly 84% of them appearing once. The CDR3 totals 13 residues. V lost 5 bases to trimming and J lost 5 bases, with 13 bases between them. CDR1 is SGHTA, CDR2 FQGNSA, per germline. The V and J genes are TRBV7-2 and TRBJ2-7, with D perhaps TRBD1 (5 bases). Source: CD4+ or CD8+ T cells sorted from blood, taken in a trial of the OX40 agonist ivuxolimab. The receptor comes from an adult with an advanced solid tumor such as melanoma, head and neck, liver or kidney cancer. CDR3 residues: CASSPRAAHEQYF. The CDR3 bases are TGTGCCAGCAGCCCCAGGGCGGCCCACGAGCAGTACTTC.